These 24 T cell receptor beta chains share one sample of origin, sequenced in a study of cytomegalovirus exposure and HLA in healthy donors. Profiled with immunoSEQ multiplex PCR; TCRdb holds only in-frame clones, not every one. The top ten hold 1.7% of the sample, which has about 130,000 clones, around 95% seen once. Material for sequencing was PBMCs. Receptors originate from a man younger than 35 in good health and CMV-seronegative.

The rearrangement joins TRBV11-2 to TRBJ2-3; no reliable D call. The CDR3 sequence is 16 residues long. In germline, CDR1 is SGHAT, CDR2 FQNNGV. V was pared by 0 bases and J by 1 base, with 11 bases between. CDR3 in amino acids: CASSLEVYLGTDTQYF. The CDR3 DNA is TGTGCCAGCAGCTTAGAGGTTTACTTGGGCACAGATACGCAGTATTTT.

The chain joins TRBV7-9 to TRBJ2-3, with D possibly being TRBD2 (5 bases). This CDR3 is built from 15 residues. V was pared by 8 bases and J by 0 bases, with 15 bases between. Germline assignment: CDR1 SEHNR and CDR2 FQNEAQ (reference sequence). CDR3 residues: CASGLRGPSTDTQYF. In nucleotides, the CDR3 is TGTGCCAGCGGGTTAAGAGGGCCGAGCACAGATACGCAGTATTTT.

The rearrangement joins TRBV28 to TRBJ2-3; 9 bases map to TRBD2. J lost 10 bases, V lost 3 bases, and 11 bases had no gene match. This CDR3 comprises 15 residues. CDR1 MDHEN and CDR2 SYDVKM come from the germline V gene. CDR3: CASSLIKREEWSQYF. For the CDR3, the DNA is TGTGCCAGCAGTTTGATTAAGCGGGAGGAGTGGTCGCAGTATTTT.

This chain uses TRBV7-2 with TRBJ1-1; 9 bases are a match to TRBD1. The trim removed 4 bases at V and 3 bases at J, leaving 0 bases unmatched. CDR1 and CDR2 (germline): SGHTA, FQGNSA. CDR3 length: 13 residues. This chain's CDR3 is CASSWDRDTEAFF. The CDR3, as DNA: TGTGCCAGCAGCTGGGACAGGGACACTGAAGCTTTCTTT.

The gene calls are TRBV29-1 and TRBJ2-1; TRBD1 matches at 7 bases. Germline-derived CDR1 and CDR2 are SQVTM and ANQGSEA. V trimming: 2 bases; J trimming: 5 bases; junction bases outside the gene matches: 0. This CDR3 is built from 12 residues. In DNA form, the CDR3 reads TGCAGCGTTGAACAGGGGGACAATGAGCAGTTCTTC. It specifies CSVEQGDNEQFF.

V and J are TRBV5-1 and TRBJ2-3, with 7 positions matching TRBD1. V lost 2 bases to trimming and J lost 3 bases; unmatched junction nucleotides: 3. The CDR3 totals 14 residues. Germline assignment: CDR1 SGHRS and CDR2 YFSETQ. In DNA form, the CDR3 reads TGCGCCAGCAGCTTAGGGGGCCGGACAGATACGCAGTATTTT. This codes for CASSLGGRTDTQYF.

This chain uses TRBV27 with TRBJ2-7; 9 bases align to TRBD2. With V trimmed by 5 bases and J by 1 base, 6 bases remained unmatched. The length of the CDR3 is 15 residues. Germline V gene lookup returns CDR1 MNHEY and CDR2 SMNVEV (reference sequence). As DNA, the CDR3 is TGTGCCAGCAGTCCTACTAGCGGGCTGTCCTACGAGCAGTACTTC. Amino acids: CASSPTSGLSYEQYF.

The chain is built from TRBV30 and TRBJ1-2; D remains unclear. Germline-derived CDR1 and CDR2 are GTSNPN and SVGIG (reference sequence). This CDR3 contains 13 residues. V was cut by 3 bases and J by 4 bases, with 12 bases left in between. In DNA form, the CDR3 reads TGTGCCTGGAGCCTACTCCACTCCTATGGCTACACCTTC. Translated, it gives CAWSLLHSYGYTF.

The V and J genes are TRBV5-6 and TRBJ2-5, with 10 bases identical to TRBD2. With 5 bases clipped from V and 4 bases from J, the junction kept 5 bases outside the gene matches. The CDR3 contains 14 residues. The germline V gene has CDR1 SGHDT and CDR2 YYEEEE. This CDR3 reads CASSLAGDGETQYF. The DNA of the CDR3 is TGTGCCAGCAGTCTAGCGGGAGACGGAGAGACCCAGTACTTC.

The V gene is TRBV13, the J gene TRBJ2-7, with TRBD1 matching over 10 bases. The CDR3 totals 15 residues. V was clipped by 5 bases and J by 6 bases; unmatched bases: 10. Germline loops: CDR1 PRHDT, CDR2 FYEKMQ (reference sequence). The CDR3 DNA follows: TGTGCCAGCAGCCCAACCGGGACAGGGGACGTCGAGCAGTACTTC. Protein: CASSPTGTGDVEQYF.

The chain carries TRBV30 and TRBJ2-3, with D perhaps matching TRBD2 (6 bases). The germline CDR1 and CDR2 sequences are GTSNPN and SVGIG (reference sequence). V shed 2 bases and J shed 6 bases, with 15 bases lying between them. CDR3 length: 14 residues. CDR3 bases: TGTGCCTGGAGTCTATGGGGACGGGGGGATACGCAGTATTTT. Its protein is CAWSLWGRGDTQYF.

This clone has a single count. This chain uses TRBV10-3 with TRBJ2-1; D gene uncertain. The germline V and J ends were trimmed by 11 bases and 2 bases, with 13 bases remaining between them. The germline CDR1 and CDR2 sequences are ENHRY and SYGVKD. The CDR3 extends over 13 amino acids. In DNA, the CDR3 is TGTGCCGTCGGTTGGGCCGCCTACAATGAGCAGTTCTTC. It is translated as CAVGWAAYNEQFF.

The rearrangement joins TRBV30 to TRBJ2-7, with D possibly matching TRBD2 (6 bases). The CDR3 totals 13 residues. V lost 4 bases to trimming and J lost 3 bases, with 13 bases between them. From germline, CDR1 is GTSNPN and CDR2 SVGIG (reference sequence). The CDR3 region is CAWTPGANYEQYF. Here the CDR3 DNA reads TGTGCCTGGACCCCGGGAGCCAACTACGAGCAGTACTTC.

The chain recombines TRBV6-5 with TRBJ2-1; a weak D match, TRBD2 (5 bases). Germline values: CDR1 MNHEY, CDR2 SVGAGI. This CDR3 contains 14 residues. Trimming removed 8 bases from V and 6 bases from J, with 17 bases in between. The CDR3 here is CASAARRLGNEQFF. DNA of the CDR3: TGTGCCAGCGCCGCGAGGAGGTTGGGCAATGAGCAGTTCTTC.

This rearrangement joins TRBV7-3 to TRBJ2-5; tentative D call: TRBD2 (6 bases). The CDR3 length is 16 residues. Germline CDR1 and CDR2: SGHTA and FQGTGA. The V end lost 5 bases, the J end lost 4 bases, and 20 bases lay between the germline ends. The CDR3, as DNA: TGTGCCAGCAGCCTAGTCGGGGGAGTGGACCCAGAGACCCAGTACTTC. The encoded protein is CASSLVGGVDPETQYF.

The rearrangement links TRBV29-1 to TRBJ1-2; tentatively, D is TRBD1 (5 bases). The CDR3 spans 14 residues. Between the trimmed V and J ends, which lost 5 bases and 1 base, there was a span of 14 bases. Germline lookup yields CDR1 SQVTM and CDR2 ANQGSEA. The CDR3 is CSVHRTRVNYGYTF. The CDR3 DNA reads as TGCAGCGTTCACAGGACCAGAGTTAACTATGGCTACACCTTC.

V usage is TRBV7-9 and J usage is TRBJ2-7; no reliable D call. The ends were cut back, 11 bases at V and 3 bases at J, with 14 bases in the middle. CDR1 is SEHNR, CDR2 FQNEAQ, per germline (reference sequence). The CDR3 spans 12 residues. The CDR3 loop is CAGARDFYEQYF. In nucleotides, the CDR3 is TGTGCCGGTGCTCGAGACTTCTACGAGCAGTACTTC.

The chain combines TRBV4-1 with TRBJ2-4, with 9 bases fitting TRBD1. From germline, CDR1 is MGHRA and CDR2 YSYEKL. This CDR3 region has 20 residues. V gave up 1 base and J gave up 0 bases; unmatched junction bases: 13. In DNA, the CDR3 is TGCGCCAGCAGCCAAGGACGAGGGCGGGACAGGGTACTAGCCAAAAACATTCAGTACTTC. Its translation: CASSQGRGRDRVLAKNIQYF.

This clone was picked up one time. The chain is built from TRBV7-3 and TRBJ2-7; TRBD2 aligns across 7 bases. The J segment lost 3 bases and the V segment lost 5 bases, leaving 7 bases of the junction unmatched. The CDR3 extends over 14 amino acids. Germline V CDR1 and CDR2: SGHTA, FQGTGA. DNA of the CDR3: TGTGCCAGCAGCGACGGGGGGTCCCGCTACGAGCAGTACTTC. Amino acids: CASSDGGSRYEQYF.

The chain has TRBV28 and TRBJ2-2, with 8 bases fitting TRBD1. Looked up from germline, CDR1 is MDHEN and CDR2 is SYDVKM. This CDR3 has 15 residues. J lost 5 bases, V lost 4 bases, and 6 bases had no gene match. The chain's CDR3 is CASSSRGRGTGELFF. The CDR3 region has the DNA TGTGCCAGCAGTTCCAGGGGGCGCGGGACCGGGGAGCTGTTTTTT.

The chain couples TRBV5-1 to TRBJ1-4; 11 bases align to TRBD1. CDR1 SGHRS and CDR2 YFSETQ come from the germline V gene. Unmatched junction bases numbered 7, after V lost 4 bases and J lost 8 bases. This CDR3 has 15 residues. The CDR3 sequence: CASSLRTGGNEKLFF. Written as DNA, the CDR3 is TGCGCCAGCAGCCTCCGGACAGGGGGCAACGAAAAACTGTTTTTT.

This chain uses TRBV7-2 with TRBJ2-3; TRBD2 agrees at 11 bases. V gave up 0 bases and J gave up 5 bases; unmatched junction bases: 4. Germline V gene sequence: CDR1 SGHTA, CDR2 FQGNSA. This CDR3 comprises 16 residues. For the CDR3, the DNA is TGTGCCAGCAGCTTAGCCGGGACTAGCGGACAAGATACGCAGTATTTT. It translates to CASSLAGTSGQDTQYF.

This chain joins TRBV6-5 and TRBJ2-2; D is possibly TRBD2 (6 bases). Trimming pared 6 bases from V and 2 bases from J, leaving 13 bases between. Germline V gene data show CDR1 as MNHEY and CDR2 as SVGAGI. The CDR3 contains 15 residues. The CDR3 reads CASRGDSVNTGELFF. The CDR3 DNA sequence: TGTGCCAGCAGGGGGGACTCGGTTAACACCGGGGAGCTGTTTTTT.

The chain has TRBV5-1 and TRBJ2-6; 9 nucleotides align to TRBD1. After removal of 2 bases from V and 0 bases from J, the junction contained 12 bases not matched to a gene. The CDR3 totals 20 residues. The germline CDR1 and CDR2 sequences are SGHRS and YFSETQ. In DNA, the CDR3 is TGCGCCAGCAGCTTAGGCCTGACCGGGACAGGGAACTCTGGGGCCAACGTCCTGACTTTC. Translated: CASSLGLTGTGNSGANVLTF. The entire variable domain, with the rest obtained from reference TRBV5-1 and TRBJ2-6, is as follows: KAGVTQTPRYLIKTRGQQVTLSCSPISGHRSVSWYQQTPGQGLQFLFEYFSETQRNKGNFPGRFSGRQFSNSRSEMNVSTLELGDSALYLCASSLGLTGTGNSGANVLTFGAGSRLTVL.